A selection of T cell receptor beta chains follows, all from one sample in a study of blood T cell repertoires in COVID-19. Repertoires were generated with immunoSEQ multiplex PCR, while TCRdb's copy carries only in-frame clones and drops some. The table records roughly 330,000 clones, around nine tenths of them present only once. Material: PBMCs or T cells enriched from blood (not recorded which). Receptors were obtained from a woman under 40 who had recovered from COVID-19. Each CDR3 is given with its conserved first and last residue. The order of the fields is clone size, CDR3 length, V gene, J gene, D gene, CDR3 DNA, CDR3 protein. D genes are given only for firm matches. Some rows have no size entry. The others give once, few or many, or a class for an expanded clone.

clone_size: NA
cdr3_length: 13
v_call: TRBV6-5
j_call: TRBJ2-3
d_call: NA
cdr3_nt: TGTGCCAGCAGGCAAAGAGGGGGAGATACGCAGTATTTT
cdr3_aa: CASRQRGGDTQYF

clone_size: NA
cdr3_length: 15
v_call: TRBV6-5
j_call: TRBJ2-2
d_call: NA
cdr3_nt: TGTGCCAGCCGAAACCGACAGGCCAACACCGGGGAGCTGTTTTTT
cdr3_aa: CASRNRQANTGELFF

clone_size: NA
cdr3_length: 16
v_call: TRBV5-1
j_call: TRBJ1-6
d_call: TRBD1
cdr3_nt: TGCGCCAGCAGCTCGATTCCGGGACAGGGAGACTCACCCCTCCACTTT
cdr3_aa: CASSSIPGQGDSPLHF

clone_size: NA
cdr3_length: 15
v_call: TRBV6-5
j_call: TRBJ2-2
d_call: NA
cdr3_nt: TGTGCCAGCAGCTCCCAGGGTCCGAACACCGGGGAGCTGTTTTTT
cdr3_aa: CASSSQGPNTGELFF

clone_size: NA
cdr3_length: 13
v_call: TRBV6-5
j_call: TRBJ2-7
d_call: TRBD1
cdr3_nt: TGTGCCAGCAGTTACTCAGGACAGGGCGAGCAGTACTTC
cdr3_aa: CASSYSGQGEQYF

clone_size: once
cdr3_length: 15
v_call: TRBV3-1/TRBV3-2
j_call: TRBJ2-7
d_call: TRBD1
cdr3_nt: TGTGCCAGCAGCCAAGATAAGGCCAGGGGGAGAGAGCAGTACTTC
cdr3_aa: CASSQDKARGREQYF

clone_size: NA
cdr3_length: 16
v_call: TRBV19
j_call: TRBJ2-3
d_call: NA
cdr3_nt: TGTGCCAGTAGTATGAGGGGCGGGGGCGGCCTGGATACGCAGTATTTT
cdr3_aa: CASSMRGGGGLDTQYF

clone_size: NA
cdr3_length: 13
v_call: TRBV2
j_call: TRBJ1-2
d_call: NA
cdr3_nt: TGTGCCAGCAGGCGACAGTCCCAGGATGGCTACACCTTC
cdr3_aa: CASRRQSQDGYTF

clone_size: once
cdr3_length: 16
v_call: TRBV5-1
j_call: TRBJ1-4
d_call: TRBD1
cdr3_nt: TGCGCCAGCAGCATCAGGGGACAGGCAACTAATGAAAAACTGTTTTTT
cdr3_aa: CASSIRGQATNEKLFF

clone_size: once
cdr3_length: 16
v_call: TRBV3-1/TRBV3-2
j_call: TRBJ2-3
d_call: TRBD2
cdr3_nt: TGTGCCAGCAGCCGGAGTCGCGGGGGGTTCACAGATACGCAGTATTTT
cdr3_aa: CASSRSRGGFTDTQYF

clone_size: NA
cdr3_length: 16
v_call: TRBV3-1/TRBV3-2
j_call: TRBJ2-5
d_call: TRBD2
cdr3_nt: TGTGCCAGCAGCCGTCTCCTCGCGGGGGGCCAAGAGACCCAGTACTTC
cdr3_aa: CASSRLLAGGQETQYF

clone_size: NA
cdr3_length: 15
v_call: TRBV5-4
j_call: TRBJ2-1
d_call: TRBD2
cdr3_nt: TGTGCCAGCAGCTTGGTCGATGCGGGGGTAGGTGAGCAGTTCTTC
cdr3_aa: CASSLVDAGVGEQFF

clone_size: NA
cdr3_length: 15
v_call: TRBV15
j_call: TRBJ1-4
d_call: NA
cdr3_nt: TGTGCCACCAGCAGGGACGGGGGGGAGAATGAAAAACTGTTTTTT
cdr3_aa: CATSRDGGENEKLFF

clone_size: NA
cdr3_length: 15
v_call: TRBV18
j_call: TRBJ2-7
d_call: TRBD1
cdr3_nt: TGTGCCAGCCAGAACAAAAGACAGGGGGCTTACGAGCAGTACTTC
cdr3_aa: CASQNKRQGAYEQYF